The clone carrying this TCR beta chain was counted only a few times. The antigen remains undetermined. This CDR3 has 14 amino acids. V was shortened by 0 bases and J by 5 bases, with 9 bases between the two germline ends. Germline CDR1 reads SGDLS; CDR2 reads YYNGEE. This entry comes from a study of cytomegalovirus exposure and HLA in healthy donors. At the level of the study: Within the Caucasian-associated ancestry cluster were roughly 82% of the roughly 360 genotyped donors. Whole-study findings and limits: Later work associated fewer than 20,000 TCR beta sequences with HLA alleles at 0.05 false discovery rate. Some V segments (TRBV6-2 and TRBV6-3 among them) were excluded as indistinguishable.

PCR was performed using 60 Vbeta and 13 Jbeta primers. The method was immunoSEQ multiplex PCR; TCRdb's version includes in-frame clones alone and lacks a portion of them. The sample has some 150,000 clones; less than 85% are singletons. The chain carries TRBV9 and TRBJ1-3; TRBD1 is a possible D gene (6 bases). The source is a man between 35 and 55 years old in good health and CMV-seronegative. The sample comprised PBMCs. CDR3 residues: CASSVAGQRNTIYF. DNA of the CDR3: TGTGCCAGCAGCGTAGCCGGACAGCGAAACACCATATATTTT.